This entry is about one TCR beta chain. The data were obtained in a study of blood T cell repertoires in COVID-19. Study-wide background: The United States, Italy and Spain supplied acute and convalescent COVID-19 samples.

The V gene end was trimmed by 5 bases and the J gene end by 7 bases; junction bases not matched to a gene: 6. This CDR3 comprises 13 residues. Germline V gene data show CDR1 as SGHVS and CDR2 as FQNEAQ. Libraries were prepared by immunoSEQ multiplex PCR; TCRdb keeps only in-frame clonotypes and omits some of them. The data hold around 180,000 clones, with about 74% observed a single time. Sequencing used peripheral blood. The TCR comes from a woman older than 75 with acute or convalescent COVID-19. The chain joins TRBV7-8 to TRBJ2-5, with 8 positions matching TRBD1. Here the CDR3 DNA reads TGTGCCAGCAGCAGGACAGGGATGGGGACCCAGTACTTC. This encodes CASSRTGMGTQYF.